Included here is one T cell receptor beta chain sequence, with context. Libraries were prepared by immunoSEQ multiplex PCR; TCRdb keeps only in-frame clonotypes and omits some of them. The data contain around 270,000 clones, around 90% of them seen just once; the ten biggest clones take up approximately 5.3%. This specimen belongs to a study of blood T cell repertoires in COVID-19. Study overall: Sources were T cells, B-cell-depleted T cells, or PBMCs; the material itself was cDNA or gDNA.

CDR3 length: 14 residues. Trimming took off 10 bases at V and 7 bases at J, with 23 bases between the two ends. CDR1 is MNHEY and CDR2 is SMNVEV in the germline V gene (reference sequence). The sequencing sample was made of peripheral blood. The chain has TRBV27 and TRBJ2-7; D gene ambiguous. This TCR was sampled from a woman in her sixties or seventies with COVID-19, enrolled during active disease. The DNA for the CDR3 is TGTGCCACCGGTGGAGCACCCCAAGTTAGGGAGCAGTACTTC. Residues: CATGGAPQVREQYF.